These T cell receptor beta chains were read from a single sample in a study of regulatory T cells in long-lasting Graves disease. TCRdb processed the multiplex PCR reads anew with MiXCR; each CDR3 protein has one entry. The repertoire holds around 470,000 distinct CDR3 sequences, with around 15% as singletons. Another study also made use of these data, one on T cells in Graves' hyperthyroidism and ophthalmopathy.

Sequenced here: peripheral blood mononuclear cells (PBMCs), sampled at new diagnosis, from a patient treated with antithyroid drugs. These receptor sequences come from a woman aged 50 to 65 with Graves disease. CDR3s include the opening cysteine and the closing phenylalanine or tryptophan. The order of the fields is D gene, V gene, clone size, J gene, CDR3 protein, CDR3 DNA. D genes are given only for firm matches. Where a row states a size, it is once, few, many or the class of an expanded clone; other rows omit it.

d_gene: TRBD2
v_gene: TRBV19
abundance: -
j_gene: TRBJ2-2
CDR3aa: CASASRGLAFTGELFF
CDR3nt: TGTGCCAGTGCGTCTCGGGGACTAGCTTTCACCGGGGAGCTGTTTTTT

d_gene: -
v_gene: TRBV18
abundance: -
j_gene: TRBJ2-5
CDR3aa: CASSPPGRSETQYF
CDR3nt: TGTGCCAGCTCACCACCGGGCCGATCGGAGACCCAGTACTTC

d_gene: -
v_gene: TRBV30
abundance: -
j_gene: TRBJ1-5
CDR3aa: CAWGPGSGNQPQHF
CDR3nt: TGTGCCTGGGGCCCCGGTTCGGGCAATCAGCCCCAGCATTTT

d_gene: -
v_gene: TRBV28
abundance: few
j_gene: TRBJ1-6
CDR3aa: CASSLDAPQTSSSYNSPLHF
CDR3nt: TGTGCCAGCAGTTTAGACGCCCCGCAAACGTCCAGCTCCTATAATTCACCCCTCCACTTT

d_gene: TRBD1
v_gene: TRBV5-1
abundance: few
j_gene: TRBJ2-7
CDR3aa: CASSVNRGRTYEQYF
CDR3nt: TGCGCCAGCAGCGTGAACAGGGGGCGGACCTACGAGCAGTACTTC

d_gene: -
v_gene: TRBV5-1
abundance: -
j_gene: TRBJ2-7
CDR3aa: CASSRDGTGQDYYEQYF
CDR3nt: TGCGCCAGCAGCCGCGATGGGACTGGACAGGACTACTACGAGCAGTACTTC

d_gene: -
v_gene: TRBV25-1
abundance: few
j_gene: TRBJ2-5
CDR3aa: CASSGIGTLTYQETQYF
CDR3nt: TGTGCCAGCAGTGGAATCGGGACCTTGACGTACCAAGAGACCCAGTACTTC

d_gene: TRBD2
v_gene: TRBV20-1
abundance: -
j_gene: TRBJ2-3
CDR3aa: CSAPFAGGTADTQYF
CDR3nt: TGCAGTGCCCCATTTGCGGGAGGTACTGCAGATACGCAGTATTTT

d_gene: TRBD2
v_gene: TRBV5-1
abundance: many
j_gene: TRBJ2-3
CDR3aa: CASSLEGTSPDTDTQYF
CDR3nt: TGCGCCAGCAGCCTAGAGGGGACTAGCCCCGACACAGATACGCAGTATTTT

d_gene: TRBD2
v_gene: TRBV7-8
abundance: many
j_gene: TRBJ2-7
CDR3aa: CASSPGTRREQYF
CDR3nt: TGTGCCAGCAGCCCAGGGACTAGGCGCGAGCAGTACTTC

d_gene: TRBD2
v_gene: TRBV7-3
abundance: many
j_gene: TRBJ2-3
CDR3aa: CASSSGTITDTQYF
CDR3nt: TGTGCCAGCAGCTCCGGGACTATCACAGATACGCAGTATTTT

d_gene: -
v_gene: TRBV20-1
abundance: many
j_gene: TRBJ2-3
CDR3aa: CSATGTSSTDTQYF
CDR3nt: TGCAGTGCTACCGGGACATCTAGCACAGATACGCAGTATTTT

d_gene: -
v_gene: TRBV24-1
abundance: many
j_gene: TRBJ2-1
CDR3aa: CATSDLGAKLEEQFF
CDR3nt: TGTGCCACCAGTGATTTAGGGGCCAAACTAGAGGAGCAGTTCTTC

d_gene: TRBD2
v_gene: TRBV5-1
abundance: many
j_gene: TRBJ2-1
CDR3aa: CASSPGLAGVSEQFF
CDR3nt: TGCGCCAGCAGCCCGGGACTAGCGGGAGTAAGTGAACAGTTCTTC

d_gene: -
v_gene: TRBV3-1
abundance: -
j_gene: TRBJ2-2
CDR3aa: CASSQGSQWTGALFF
CDR3nt: TGTGCCAGCAGCCAAGGCTCCCAGTGGACTGGGGCGCTGTTTTTT

d_gene: -
v_gene: TRBV25-1
abundance: -
j_gene: TRBJ2-5
CDR3aa: CASSEPNRVETQYF
CDR3nt: TGTGCCAGCAGTGAGCCCAACAGGGTTGAGACCCAGTACTTC

d_gene: TRBD1
v_gene: TRBV30
abundance: few
j_gene: TRBJ1-5
CDR3aa: CAWTPDRGGQPQHF
CDR3nt: TGTGCCTGGACCCCGGACAGGGGTGGTCAGCCCCAGCATTTT